A single T cell receptor beta chain is shown here with its context. The record originates from a study of blood T cells in healthy people across ages. Extraction of total RNA produced a minimum of 5 micrograms from each sample. Together with a sample-barcoded 5' primer, a J-beta primer mix was included in a second PCR lasting about 6 to 12 cycles. TCRdb reprocessed the 5' RACE reads via MiXCR and lists one record per CDR3 protein. The sample includes roughly 900,000 distinct CDR3 sequences, 29% of them seen just once. This clonotype originated in a woman over 75 in good health. The sequenced sample was blood.

The CDR3: CASSKVTGSYGYTF. The CDR3 coding sequence is TGTGCCAGCAGCAAAGTGACAGGGAGCTATGGCTACACCTTC. The chain carries TRBV7-2 and TRBJ1-2, with 7 nucleotides matching TRBD1. The CDR3 covers 14 residues. Germline-derived CDR1 and CDR2 are SGHTA and FQGNSA. Unmatched junction bases numbered 7, after V lost 5 bases and J lost 4 bases.